This T cell receptor (beta chain) stems from a study of CD8+ T cells in alopecia areata. In the study overall: Skin-grafted 7-10-week-old female C3H/HeJ mice received tissue from 6-12-month-old C3H/HeJ donors with spontaneous alopecia.

Combined cutaneous lymph node cells underwent sorting by CD4, CD8alpha, NKG2D, NKG2ACE and additional markers. Study outcomes and limitations: Lesional scalp, notably in alopecia totalis/universalis, had clonality above that of normal scalp. Patients shared TCRs less clearly than mice did, possibly owing to HLA. Normal skin's resident alphabeta T cells are also sequenced in scalp samples.

This clone was counted between two and nine times. Its antigen is unidentified. Gene names and germline refer to mouse. cDNA reverse transcribed from extracted RNA served as the sequencing template. TCRdb's table, derived via immunoSEQ multiplex PCR, lists solely in-frame clones and lacks some. The sample lists around 290,000 clones, none appearing once, the ten largest making up 1.2%. The source of this sequence is a C3H/HeJ mouse with alopecia areata. MHC haplotype here: H2-k. Sequences were obtained from CD4+ T cells sorted from a lymph node.

The CDR3 spells CASSRHTNSDYTF. The covered CDR3 bases are TGTGCCAGCAGTCGACACACAAACTCC. This rearrangement joins TRBV19 to TRBJ1-2; D is uncertain. The read ends 4 residues before the CDR3 terminus; that terminus is restored from the germline J gene. V was trimmed by 4 bases and J by 0 bases, leaving 7 bases between them. The germline CDR1 and CDR2 sequences are FNHDT and SITEND (reference sequence). The length of the CDR3 is 13 residues.